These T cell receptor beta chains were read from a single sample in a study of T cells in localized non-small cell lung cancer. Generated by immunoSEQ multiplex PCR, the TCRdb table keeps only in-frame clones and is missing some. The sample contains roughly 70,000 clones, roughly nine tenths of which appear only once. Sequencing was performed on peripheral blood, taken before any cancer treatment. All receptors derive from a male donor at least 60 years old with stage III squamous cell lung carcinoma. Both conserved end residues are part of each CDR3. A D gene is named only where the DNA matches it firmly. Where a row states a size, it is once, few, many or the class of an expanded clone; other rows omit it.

cdr3_nt: TGTGCCAGCTCACCATTAGCAGATGGGACCCAGTACTTC
cdr3_aa: CASSPLADGTQYF
clone_size: .
d_call: .
v_call: TRBV18
j_call: TRBJ2-5

cdr3_nt: TGTGCCAGCAGTATCGGTCCTTACGGCGGGGAGCTGTTTTTT
cdr3_aa: CASSIGPYGGELFF
clone_size: .
d_call: .
v_call: TRBV25-1
j_call: TRBJ2-2

cdr3_nt: TGCAGCGTTAGGGCAGGGTCTGGAAACACCATATATTTT
cdr3_aa: CSVRAGSGNTIYF
clone_size: .
d_call: .
v_call: TRBV29-1
j_call: TRBJ1-3

cdr3_nt: TGCGCCAGCAGCTTGGAAGGACTAGCGTTGGCCTACGAGCAGTACTTC
cdr3_aa: CASSLEGLALAYEQYF
clone_size: once
d_call: TRBD2
v_call: TRBV5-1
j_call: TRBJ2-7

cdr3_nt: TGTGCCAGCAGTTACCCCTTCTCAGGGGTAGAGACCCAGTACTTC
cdr3_aa: CASSYPFSGVETQYF
clone_size: .
d_call: .
v_call: TRBV7-9
j_call: TRBJ2-5

cdr3_nt: TGTGCCAGCCTAGGCTACAATGAGCAGTTCTTC
cdr3_aa: CASLGYNEQFF
clone_size: .
d_call: .
v_call: TRBV6-5
j_call: TRBJ2-1

cdr3_nt: TGCGCCAGCAGCTTGGCGGGGGAGAACACCGGGGAGCTGTTTTTT
cdr3_aa: CASSLAGENTGELFF
clone_size: few
d_call: .
v_call: TRBV5-1
j_call: TRBJ2-2

cdr3_nt: TGTGCCAGCAGCTTCCCGGTAGGATATGGGAACGAGCAGTACTTC
cdr3_aa: CASSFPVGYGNEQYF
clone_size: .
d_call: .
v_call: TRBV5-6
j_call: TRBJ2-7

cdr3_nt: TGTGCCAGCAGCACGCGGGGGAGCCAAGAGACCCAGTACTTC
cdr3_aa: CASSTRGSQETQYF
clone_size: .
d_call: TRBD2
v_call: TRBV5-6
j_call: TRBJ2-5

cdr3_nt: TGTGCCAGCAGCGGAACAGGGGGCGTTGAGCAGTTCTTC
cdr3_aa: CASSGTGGVEQFF
clone_size: .
d_call: TRBD1
v_call: TRBV5-8
j_call: TRBJ2-1

cdr3_nt: TGTGCCATCAGTGTAGGAGGATTTAATGAAAAACTGTTTTTT
cdr3_aa: CAISVGGFNEKLFF
clone_size: .
d_call: .
v_call: TRBV10-3
j_call: TRBJ1-4

cdr3_nt: TGTGCCTGGAAGCAGGAGCGGACTGAAGCTTTCTTT
cdr3_aa: CAWKQERTEAFF
clone_size: .
d_call: .
v_call: TRBV30
j_call: TRBJ1-1

cdr3_nt: TGTGCCAGCAGCCTCGTAGGGACAGGGGGAGGTGAGCAGTACTTC
cdr3_aa: CASSLVGTGGGEQYF
clone_size: .
d_call: TRBD1
v_call: TRBV7-6
j_call: TRBJ2-7

cdr3_nt: TGTGCCAGCAGTGAAGTGGATTACTCTGGAAACACCATATATTTT
cdr3_aa: CASSEVDYSGNTIYF
clone_size: few
d_call: .
v_call: TRBV2
j_call: TRBJ1-3

cdr3_nt: TGTGCCAGCACCCAATATGGCGGGAACACTGAAGCTTTCTTT
cdr3_aa: CASTQYGGNTEAFF
clone_size: .
d_call: .
v_call: TRBV19
j_call: TRBJ1-1

cdr3_nt: TGTGCCAGTAGTAGTCTCCGGGACAGGGGGAACAATCAGCCCCAGCATTTT
cdr3_aa: CASSSLRDRGNNQPQHF
clone_size: .
d_call: TRBD1
v_call: TRBV19
j_call: TRBJ1-5

cdr3_nt: TGTGCCAGCTCAAGACAGGGCAATACGCAGTATTTT
cdr3_aa: CASSRQGNTQYF
clone_size: .
d_call: TRBD1
v_call: TRBV28
j_call: TRBJ2-3

cdr3_nt: TGTGCCAGCAGCTGGAAGCCCGGGACTAGCGGCAGCTCCTACGAGCAGTACTTC
cdr3_aa: CASSWKPGTSGSSYEQYF
clone_size: .
d_call: TRBD2
v_call: TRBV7-3
j_call: TRBJ2-7

cdr3_nt: TGTGCCAGCAGCTTAGGGAGGGGACCCCCCTTGACCGGGGAGCTGTTTTTT
cdr3_aa: CASSLGRGPPLTGELFF
clone_size: once
d_call: TRBD2
v_call: TRBV7-3
j_call: TRBJ2-2

cdr3_nt: TGTGCCAGCAGCTCCGACTGGAACACTGAAGCTTTCTTT
cdr3_aa: CASSSDWNTEAFF
clone_size: .
d_call: .
v_call: TRBV7-3
j_call: TRBJ1-1

cdr3_nt: TGTGCCAGCAGCCATGTAGAGAACACTGAAGCTTTCTTT
cdr3_aa: CASSHVENTEAFF
clone_size: .
d_call: .
v_call: TRBV4-2
j_call: TRBJ1-1

cdr3_nt: TGTGCCAGCAGTTACCCTGGACTAGCGGGGCAAGAGACCCAGTACTTC
cdr3_aa: CASSYPGLAGQETQYF
clone_size: .
d_call: TRBD2
v_call: TRBV6-5
j_call: TRBJ2-5

cdr3_nt: TGCAGCGTCGACGAGCAAATGATGGTCAACAATGAGCAGTTCTTC
cdr3_aa: CSVDEQMMVNNEQFF
clone_size: once
d_call: .
v_call: TRBV29-1
j_call: TRBJ2-1

cdr3_nt: TGTGCCTGGAGTAGGGCAGGGCGGGGGAACACTGAAGCTTTCTTT
cdr3_aa: CAWSRAGRGNTEAFF
clone_size: .
d_call: .
v_call: TRBV30
j_call: TRBJ1-1

cdr3_nt: TGTGCCAGCAGTGATTCGAGGATCCCATATGGCTACACCTTC
cdr3_aa: CASSDSRIPYGYTF
clone_size: .
d_call: .
v_call: TRBV2
j_call: TRBJ1-2

cdr3_nt: TGTGCCAGCAGCCCCTTGGGGGGGGGTACAGATACGCAGTATTTT
cdr3_aa: CASSPLGGGTDTQYF
clone_size: few
d_call: TRBD2
v_call: TRBV5-4
j_call: TRBJ2-3

cdr3_nt: TGTGCCAGCAGTTTAGACCGACGGGGCTATGGCTACACCTTC
cdr3_aa: CASSLDRRGYGYTF
clone_size: .
d_call: .
v_call: TRBV27
j_call: TRBJ1-2

cdr3_nt: TGTGCCAGCAGCCCTAGTGGGGGAGGGGGACGCACAGATACGCAGTATTTT
cdr3_aa: CASSPSGGGGRTDTQYF
clone_size: .
d_call: .
v_call: TRBV7-6
j_call: TRBJ2-3

cdr3_nt: TGTGCCAGCAGCTCCCAGGACAGGGAGGGGATAGGTTCACCCCTCCACTTT
cdr3_aa: CASSSQDREGIGSPLHF
clone_size: few
d_call: TRBD1
v_call: TRBV7-9
j_call: TRBJ1-6

cdr3_nt: TGCGCCAGCAGCATACAGGGGGGGAACACTGAAGCTTTCTTT
cdr3_aa: CASSIQGGNTEAFF
clone_size: .
d_call: TRBD1
v_call: TRBV5-1
j_call: TRBJ1-1

cdr3_nt: TGTGCCAGCAGGGGACTAGCGGGGGCCGGAGGCTTCTACAATGAGCAGTTCTTC
cdr3_aa: CASRGLAGAGGFYNEQFF
clone_size: once
d_call: TRBD2
v_call: TRBV5-4
j_call: TRBJ2-1

cdr3_nt: TGTGCCAGCTCGGTATTGGGATTGAACACTGAAGCTTTCTTT
cdr3_aa: CASSVLGLNTEAFF
clone_size: once
d_call: .
v_call: TRBV27
j_call: TRBJ1-1

cdr3_nt: TGTGCCAGCAGCTTAGTACAGGGGAGAGAGACCCAGTACTTC
cdr3_aa: CASSLVQGRETQYF
clone_size: .
d_call: TRBD1
v_call: TRBV11-2
j_call: TRBJ2-5

cdr3_nt: TGTGCCAGCAGCGTAGAGGGTGAAAAACTGTTTTTT
cdr3_aa: CASSVEGEKLFF
clone_size: .
d_call: .
v_call: TRBV9
j_call: TRBJ1-4

cdr3_nt: TGCGCCAGCAGTTATCTCCGGGGACTAGAAAAGACAGATACGCAGTATTTT
cdr3_aa: CASSYLRGLEKTDTQYF
clone_size: .
d_call: TRBD2
v_call: TRBV5-1
j_call: TRBJ2-3

cdr3_nt: TGTGCCAGCACCCGCACGGGGGGCTATGGCTACACCTTC
cdr3_aa: CASTRTGGYGYTF
clone_size: .
d_call: .
v_call: TRBV25-1
j_call: TRBJ1-2

cdr3_nt: TGTGCCAGTAGTCAGGGGGACCTTGATGGCTACACCTTC
cdr3_aa: CASSQGDLDGYTF
clone_size: .
d_call: TRBD1
v_call: TRBV19
j_call: TRBJ1-2

cdr3_nt: TGTGCCACTTCGGGGAGGGGAAACACCATATATTTT
cdr3_aa: CATSGRGNTIYF
clone_size: few
d_call: .
v_call: TRBV9
j_call: TRBJ1-3

cdr3_nt: TGTGCCAGCAGTTTCAGACATGAAAAACTGTTTTTT
cdr3_aa: CASSFRHEKLFF
clone_size: .
d_call: .
v_call: TRBV28
j_call: TRBJ1-4

cdr3_nt: TGTGCCAGCAGCTTAAGGTGGGGTCGGGGAGAGACCCAGTACTTC
cdr3_aa: CASSLRWGRGETQYF
clone_size: .
d_call: .
v_call: TRBV7-2
j_call: TRBJ2-5

cdr3_nt: TGTGCCAGCAAGGGGGCGCTTGACACCGGGGAGCTGTTTTTT
cdr3_aa: CASKGALDTGELFF
clone_size: .
d_call: TRBD1
v_call: TRBV2
j_call: TRBJ2-2

cdr3_nt: TGTGCCAGCAGTTTCTCAGGACACCTTAGCAATCAGCCCCAGCATTTT
cdr3_aa: CASSFSGHLSNQPQHF
clone_size: .
d_call: .
v_call: TRBV27
j_call: TRBJ1-5

cdr3_nt: TGTGCCAGCAAGCAGGGCACTAACTATGGCTACACCTTC
cdr3_aa: CASKQGTNYGYTF
clone_size: .
d_call: .
v_call: TRBV27
j_call: TRBJ1-2

cdr3_nt: TGTGCCAGCAGCCAAGTGCGGGGGGGGACCTCGTACAATGAGCAGTTCTTC
cdr3_aa: CASSQVRGGTSYNEQFF
clone_size: .
d_call: TRBD2
v_call: TRBV4-2
j_call: TRBJ2-1

cdr3_nt: TGTGCCAGCAGTGCAGACCGCAATCAGCCCCAGCATTTT
cdr3_aa: CASSADRNQPQHF
clone_size: .
d_call: .
v_call: TRBV6-1
j_call: TRBJ1-5

cdr3_nt: TGTGCCTGGGGAACAAGGGCCTTCACCGAGACCCAGTACTTC
cdr3_aa: CAWGTRAFTETQYF
clone_size: .
d_call: .
v_call: TRBV30
j_call: TRBJ2-5

cdr3_nt: TGTGCCAGTACTCTCGAAGGGGGGGGTCAGTATGGCTACACCTTC
cdr3_aa: CASTLEGGGQYGYTF
clone_size: .
d_call: .
v_call: TRBV19
j_call: TRBJ1-2

cdr3_nt: TGTGCCATCAGCGACAGGGGGGATGAAGCTTTCTTT
cdr3_aa: CAISDRGDEAFF
clone_size: .
d_call: TRBD1
v_call: TRBV10-3
j_call: TRBJ1-1

cdr3_nt: TGTGCCAGCAGTTACCCGGGGTACTATGGCTACACCTTC
cdr3_aa: CASSYPGYYGYTF
clone_size: .
d_call: .
v_call: TRBV6-5
j_call: TRBJ1-2

cdr3_nt: TGTGCCTGGACAAGGGGAAACCAAGAGACCCAGTACTTC
cdr3_aa: CAWTRGNQETQYF
clone_size: .
d_call: .
v_call: TRBV30
j_call: TRBJ2-5

cdr3_nt: TGTGCCAGCTCACCACTACCAGGGGGCGCCGGGGAGCTGTTTTTT
cdr3_aa: CASSPLPGGAGELFF
clone_size: .
d_call: TRBD1
v_call: TRBV18
j_call: TRBJ2-2